This T cell receptor (beta chain) was recovered during a study of blood T cell repertoires in COVID-19. Study overall: PBMCs, B-cell-depleted T cells, or T cells provided the cDNA or gDNA that made up the material.

Per the authors' pipeline: Scientists estimated how many nucleated cells there were by amplifying reference gene primers. Sequenced by immunoSEQ multiplex PCR; TCRdb stores in-frame clones only, minus some. The V and J calls and the clone size are those of that table, but D and trimming were determined from the DNA. The table lists a few hundred thousand clones, about 88% of them singletons. Per germline, CDR1 SGHTA and CDR2 FQGNSA. Trimming removed 1 base from V and 1 base from J; junction bases left unmatched: 2. The CDR3 has 15 amino acids. Resolution of symptoms, clearance, or two negative PCRs was present in recovered Cohort 3 donors.

Input material: PBMCs or T cells enriched from blood (not recorded which). This receptor was identified in a woman younger than 45 who had recovered from COVID-19. The gene calls are TRBV7-2 and TRBJ2-3; the match to TRBD2 covers 7 bases. The CDR3 bases are TGTGCCAGCAGCTTAGTACGGGGGGGCACAGATACGCAGTATTTT. Protein sequence: CASSLVRGGTDTQYF.